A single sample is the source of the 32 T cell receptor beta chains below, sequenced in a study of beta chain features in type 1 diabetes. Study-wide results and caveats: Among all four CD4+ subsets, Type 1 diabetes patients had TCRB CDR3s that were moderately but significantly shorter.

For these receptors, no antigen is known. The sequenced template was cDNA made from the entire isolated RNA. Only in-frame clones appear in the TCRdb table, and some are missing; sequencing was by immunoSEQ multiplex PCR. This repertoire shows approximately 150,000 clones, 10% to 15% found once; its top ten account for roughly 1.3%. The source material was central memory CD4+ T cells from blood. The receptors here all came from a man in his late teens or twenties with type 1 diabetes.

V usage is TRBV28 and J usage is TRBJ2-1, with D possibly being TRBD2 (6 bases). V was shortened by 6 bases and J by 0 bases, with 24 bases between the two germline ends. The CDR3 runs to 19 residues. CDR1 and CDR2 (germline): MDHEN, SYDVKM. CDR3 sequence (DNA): TGTGCCAGCAGCCTAGGGAGGATGATGGGACGTAGCTCCTACAATGAGCAGTTCTTC. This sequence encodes CASSLGRMMGRSSYNEQFF.

The chain's CDR3 is CASSGLLSYEQYF. CDR3 sequence (DNA): TGTGCCAGCAGTGGGCTACTATCCTACGAGCAGTACTTC. This chain connects TRBV7-9 to TRBJ2-7, with D uncertain. V lost 6 bases and J 1 base, leaving 10 bases between the germline ends. This CDR3 has 13 amino acids. CDR1 is SEHNR and CDR2 is FQNEAQ in the germline V gene (reference sequence).

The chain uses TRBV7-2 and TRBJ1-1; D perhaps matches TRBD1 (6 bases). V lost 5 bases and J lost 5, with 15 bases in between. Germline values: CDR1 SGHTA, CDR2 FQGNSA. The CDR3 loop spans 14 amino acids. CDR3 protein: CASSPLVGATEAFF. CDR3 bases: TGTGCCAGCAGCCCTCTGGTGGGGGCAACTGAAGCTTTCTTT. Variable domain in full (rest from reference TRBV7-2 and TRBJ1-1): GAGVSQSPSNKVTEKGKDVELRCDPISGHTALYWYRQSLGQGLEFLIYFQGNSAPDKSGLPSDRFSAERTGGSVSTLTIQRTQQEDSAVYLCASSPLVGATEAFFGQGTRLTVV.

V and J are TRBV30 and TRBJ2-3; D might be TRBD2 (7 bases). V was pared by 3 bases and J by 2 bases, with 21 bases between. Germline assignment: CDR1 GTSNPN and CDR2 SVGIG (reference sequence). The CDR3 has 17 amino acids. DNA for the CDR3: TGTGCCTGGAGCCACGCCGCTAGGGGGGGGTCCACAGATACGCAGTATTTT. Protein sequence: CAWSHAARGGSTDTQYF.

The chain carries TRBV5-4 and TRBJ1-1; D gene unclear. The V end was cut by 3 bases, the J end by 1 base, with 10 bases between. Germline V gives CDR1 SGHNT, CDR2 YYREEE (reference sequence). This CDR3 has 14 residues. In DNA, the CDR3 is TGTGCCAGCAGCTCGGAGGGCGGGAACACTGAAGCTTTCTTT. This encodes CASSSEGGNTEAFF.

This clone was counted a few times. As DNA, the CDR3 is TGTGCCAGCAGGGACAGGGGCGGCACAGATACGCAGTATTTT. Its protein product is CASRDRGGTDTQYF. This chain uses TRBV28 with TRBJ2-3; the match to TRBD1 covers 9 bases. The V gene end was trimmed by 6 bases and the J gene end by 1 base; junction bases not matched to a gene: 2. Germline V gives CDR1 MDHEN, CDR2 SYDVKM. CDR3 length: 14 residues.

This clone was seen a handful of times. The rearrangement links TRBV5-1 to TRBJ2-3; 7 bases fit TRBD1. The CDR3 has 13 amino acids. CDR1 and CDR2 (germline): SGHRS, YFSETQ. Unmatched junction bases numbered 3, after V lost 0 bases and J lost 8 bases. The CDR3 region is CASSLEPGGTQYF. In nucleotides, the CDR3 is TGCGCCAGCAGCTTGGAACCAGGGGGTACGCAGTATTTT.

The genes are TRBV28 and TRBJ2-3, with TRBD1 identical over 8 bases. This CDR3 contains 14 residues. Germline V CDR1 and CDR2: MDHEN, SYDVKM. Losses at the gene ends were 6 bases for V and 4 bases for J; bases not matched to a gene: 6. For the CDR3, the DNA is TGTGCCAGCAGGGAGCCACAGGGGGCAGATACGCAGTATTTT. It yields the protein CASREPQGADTQYF.

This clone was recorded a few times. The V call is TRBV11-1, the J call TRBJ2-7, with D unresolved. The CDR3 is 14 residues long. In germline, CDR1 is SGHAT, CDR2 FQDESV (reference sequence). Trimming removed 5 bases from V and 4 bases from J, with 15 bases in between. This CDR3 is CASSPGWLEYEQYF. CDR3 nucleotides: TGTGCCAGCAGCCCCGGCTGGCTCGAGTACGAGCAGTACTTC.

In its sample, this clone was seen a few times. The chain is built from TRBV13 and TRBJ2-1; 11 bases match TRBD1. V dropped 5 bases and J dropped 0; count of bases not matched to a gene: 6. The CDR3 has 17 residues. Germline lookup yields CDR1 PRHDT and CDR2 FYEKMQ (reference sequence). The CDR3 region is CASSRTGGMSSYNEQFF. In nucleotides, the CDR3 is TGTGCCAGCAGCCGGACAGGGGGCATGAGCTCCTACAATGAGCAGTTCTTC.

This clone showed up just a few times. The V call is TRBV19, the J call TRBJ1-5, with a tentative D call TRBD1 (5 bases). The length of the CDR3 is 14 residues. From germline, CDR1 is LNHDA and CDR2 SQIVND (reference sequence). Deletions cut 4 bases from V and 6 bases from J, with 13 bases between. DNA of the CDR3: TGTGCCAGTAGTACCCAGGGTAACGCTCAGCCCCAGCATTTT. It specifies CASSTQGNAQPQHF. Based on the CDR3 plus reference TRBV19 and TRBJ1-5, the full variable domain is DGGITQSPKYLFRKEGQNVTLSCEQNLNHDAMYWYRQDPGQGLRLIYYSQIVNDFQKGDIAEGYSVSREKKESFPLTVTSAQKNPTAFYLCASSTQGNAQPQHFGDGTRLSIL.

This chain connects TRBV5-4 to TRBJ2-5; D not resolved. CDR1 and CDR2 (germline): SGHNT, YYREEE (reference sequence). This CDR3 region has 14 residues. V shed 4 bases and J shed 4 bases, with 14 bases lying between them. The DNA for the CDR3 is TGTGCCAGCAGCCCTGGGCCCTCCGGAGAGACCCAGTACTTC. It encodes CASSPGPSGETQYF.

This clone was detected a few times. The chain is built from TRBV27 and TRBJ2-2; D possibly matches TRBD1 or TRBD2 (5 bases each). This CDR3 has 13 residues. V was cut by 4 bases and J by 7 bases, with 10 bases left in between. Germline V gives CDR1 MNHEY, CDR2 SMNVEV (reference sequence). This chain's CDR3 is CASSSREIGELFF. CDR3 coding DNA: TGTGCCAGCAGTTCCAGGGAGATCGGGGAGCTGTTTTTT.

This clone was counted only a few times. CDR3 protein: CASSRGREAKNIQYF. The CDR3 DNA follows: TGTGCCAGCAGTCGGGGCAGGGAAGCCAAAAACATTCAGTACTTC. The chain joins TRBV2 to TRBJ2-4; possibly TRBD1 or TRBD2 for D (5 bases each). The CDR3 runs 15 residues. The germline CDR1 and CDR2 sequences are SNHLY and FYNNEI. The V and J ends lost 5 bases and 0 bases respectively, with 11 bases between them.

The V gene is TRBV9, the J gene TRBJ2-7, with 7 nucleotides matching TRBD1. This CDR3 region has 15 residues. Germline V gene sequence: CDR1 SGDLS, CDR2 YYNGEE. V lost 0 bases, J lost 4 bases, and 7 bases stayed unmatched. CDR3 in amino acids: CASSVADRAEYEQYF. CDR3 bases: TGTGCCAGCAGCGTAGCTGACAGGGCTGAATACGAGCAGTACTTC.

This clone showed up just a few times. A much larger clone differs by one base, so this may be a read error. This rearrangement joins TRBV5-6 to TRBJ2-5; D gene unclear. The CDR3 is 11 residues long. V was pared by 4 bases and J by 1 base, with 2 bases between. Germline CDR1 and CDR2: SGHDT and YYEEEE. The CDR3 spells CASSTQETQYF. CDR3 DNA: TGTGCCAGCAGCACCCAAGAGACCCAGTACTTC.

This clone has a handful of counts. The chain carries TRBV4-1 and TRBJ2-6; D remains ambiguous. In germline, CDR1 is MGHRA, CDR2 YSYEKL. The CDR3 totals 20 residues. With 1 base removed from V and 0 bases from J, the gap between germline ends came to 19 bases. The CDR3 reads CASSQGRYGRQSSGANVLTF. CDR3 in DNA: TGCGCCAGCAGCCAAGGGCGATATGGCAGGCAAAGCTCTGGGGCCAACGTCCTGACTTTC.

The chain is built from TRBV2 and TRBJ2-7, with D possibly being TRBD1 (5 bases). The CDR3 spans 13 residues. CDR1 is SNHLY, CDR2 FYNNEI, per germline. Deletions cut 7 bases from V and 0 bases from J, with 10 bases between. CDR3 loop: CASNLDSSYEQYF. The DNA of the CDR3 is TGTGCCAGCAACCTCGACAGCTCCTACGAGCAGTACTTC.

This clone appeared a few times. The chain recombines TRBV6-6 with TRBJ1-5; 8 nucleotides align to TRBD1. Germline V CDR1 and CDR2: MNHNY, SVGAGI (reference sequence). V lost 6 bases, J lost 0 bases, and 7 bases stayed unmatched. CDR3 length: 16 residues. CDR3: CASSYTGGDSNQPQHF. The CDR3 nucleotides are TGTGCCAGCAGCTATACAGGGGGGGATAGCAATCAGCCCCAGCATTTT.

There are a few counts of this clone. CDR3 DNA: TGTGCCAGCTCCCCCCAGGCGGGGGCATACGAGCAGTACTTC. It translates to CASSPQAGAYEQYF. This sequence joins TRBV18 and TRBJ2-7; tentative D call: TRBD2 (7 bases). The CDR3 contains 14 residues. The germline V gene has CDR1 KGHSH and CDR2 LQKENI. Trimming cost V 6 bases and J 4 bases, with 16 bases left between them.

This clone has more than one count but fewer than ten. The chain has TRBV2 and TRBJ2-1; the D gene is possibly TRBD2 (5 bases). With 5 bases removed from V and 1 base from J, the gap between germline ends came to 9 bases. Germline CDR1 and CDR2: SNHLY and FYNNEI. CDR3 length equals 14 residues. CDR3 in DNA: TGTGCCAGCAGTCGGACTGGTTCCTACAATGAGCAGTTCTTC. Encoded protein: CASSRTGSYNEQFF.

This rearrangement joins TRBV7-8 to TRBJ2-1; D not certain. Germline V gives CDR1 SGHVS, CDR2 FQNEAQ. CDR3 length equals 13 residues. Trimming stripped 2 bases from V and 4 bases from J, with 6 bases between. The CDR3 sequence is CASSLRQYNEQFF. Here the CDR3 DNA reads TGTGCCAGCAGCTTACGGCAGTACAATGAGCAGTTCTTC.

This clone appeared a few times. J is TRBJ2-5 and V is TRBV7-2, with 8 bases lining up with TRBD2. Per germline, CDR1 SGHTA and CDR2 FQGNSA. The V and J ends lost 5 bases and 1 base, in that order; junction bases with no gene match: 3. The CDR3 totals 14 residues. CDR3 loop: CASSPGGAQETQYF. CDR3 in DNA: TGTGCCAGCAGCCCGGGGGGGGCCCAAGAGACCCAGTACTTC. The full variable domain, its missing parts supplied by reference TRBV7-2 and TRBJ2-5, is GAGVSQSPSNKVTEKGKDVELRCDPISGHTALYWYRQSLGQGLEFLIYFQGNSAPDKSGLPSDRFSAERTGGSVSTLTIQRTQQEDSAVYLCASSPGGAQETQYFGPGTRLLVL.

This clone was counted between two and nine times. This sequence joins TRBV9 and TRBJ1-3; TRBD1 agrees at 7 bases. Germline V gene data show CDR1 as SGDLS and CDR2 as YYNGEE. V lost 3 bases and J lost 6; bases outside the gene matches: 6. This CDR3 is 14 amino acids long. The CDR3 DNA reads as TGTGCCAGCAGCGAGGGACAGAATGCAAACACCATATATTTT. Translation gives CASSEGQNANTIYF.

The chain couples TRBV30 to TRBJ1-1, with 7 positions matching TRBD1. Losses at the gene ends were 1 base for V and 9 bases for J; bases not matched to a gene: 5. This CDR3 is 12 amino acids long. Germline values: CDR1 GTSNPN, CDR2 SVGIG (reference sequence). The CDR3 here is CAWSALTGKAFF. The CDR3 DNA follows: TGTGCCTGGAGTGCGTTGACAGGGAAAGCTTTCTTT.

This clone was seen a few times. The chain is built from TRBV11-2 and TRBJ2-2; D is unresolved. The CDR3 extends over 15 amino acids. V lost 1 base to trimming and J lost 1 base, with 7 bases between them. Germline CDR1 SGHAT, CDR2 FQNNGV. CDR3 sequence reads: CASSLGHVNTGELFF. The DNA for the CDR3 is TGTGCCAGCAGCTTAGGGCACGTGAACACCGGGGAGCTGTTTTTT.

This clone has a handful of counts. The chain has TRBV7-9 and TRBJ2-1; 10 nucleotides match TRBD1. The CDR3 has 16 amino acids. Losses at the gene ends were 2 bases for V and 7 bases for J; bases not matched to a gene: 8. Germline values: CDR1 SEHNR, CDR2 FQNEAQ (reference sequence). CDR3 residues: CASSLSLGTGENEQFF. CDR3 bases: TGTGCCAGCAGCTTATCCCTCGGGACAGGGGAAAATGAGCAGTTCTTC.

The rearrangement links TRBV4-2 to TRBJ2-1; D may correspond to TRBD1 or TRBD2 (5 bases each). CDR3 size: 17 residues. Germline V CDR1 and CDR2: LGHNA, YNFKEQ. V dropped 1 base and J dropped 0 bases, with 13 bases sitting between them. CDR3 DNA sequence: TGTGCCAGCAGCCAAGGGGACGGTACGAGCTCCTACAATGAGCAGTTCTTC. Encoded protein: CASSQGDGTSSYNEQFF.

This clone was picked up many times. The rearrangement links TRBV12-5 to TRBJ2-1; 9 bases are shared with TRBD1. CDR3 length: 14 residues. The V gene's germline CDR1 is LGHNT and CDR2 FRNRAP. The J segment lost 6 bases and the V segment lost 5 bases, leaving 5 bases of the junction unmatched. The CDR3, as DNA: TGTGCTAGTGGTCTAGGACAGGGGAGCAATGAGCAGTTCTTC. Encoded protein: CASGLGQGSNEQFF.

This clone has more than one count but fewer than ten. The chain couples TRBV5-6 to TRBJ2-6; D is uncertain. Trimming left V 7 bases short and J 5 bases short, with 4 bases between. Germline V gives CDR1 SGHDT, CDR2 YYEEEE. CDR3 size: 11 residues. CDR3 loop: CASSRANVLTF. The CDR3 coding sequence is TGTGCCAGCTCCCGGGCCAACGTCCTGACTTTC.

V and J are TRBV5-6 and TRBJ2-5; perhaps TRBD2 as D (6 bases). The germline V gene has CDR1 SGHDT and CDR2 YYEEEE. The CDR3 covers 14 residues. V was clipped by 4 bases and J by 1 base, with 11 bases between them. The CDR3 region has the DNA TGTGCCAGCAGCGGGAGGACAAGCCAAGAGACCCAGTACTTC. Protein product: CASSGRTSQETQYF. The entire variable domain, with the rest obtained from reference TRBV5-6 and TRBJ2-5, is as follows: DAGVTQSPTHLIKTRGQQVTLRCSPKSGHDTVSWYQQALGQGPQFIFQYYEEEERQRGNFPDRFSGHQFPNYSSELNVNALLLGDSALYLCASSGRTSQETQYFGPGTRLLVL.

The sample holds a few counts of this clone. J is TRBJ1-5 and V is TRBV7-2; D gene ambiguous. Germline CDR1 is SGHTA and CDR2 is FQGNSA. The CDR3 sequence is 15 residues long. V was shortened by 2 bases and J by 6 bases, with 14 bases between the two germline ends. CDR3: CASSLQFGWGQPQHF. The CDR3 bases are TGTGCCAGCAGCTTACAGTTCGGGTGGGGTCAGCCCCAGCATTTT.